The rows below give T cell receptor beta chains drawn from one sample of a study of blood T cell repertoires in COVID-19. Clones were read by immunoSEQ multiplex PCR, and TCRdb kept only the in-frame ones, dropping some. The sample comprises around 500,000 clones, approximately 87% of which are singletons, and over 1.5% rests with the top ten. Sequencing was performed on PBMCs or T cells enriched from blood (not recorded which). The receptor set was obtained from a middle-aged woman who had recovered from COVID-19. Each CDR3 is given with its conserved first and last residue. The D gene is left open where the match is weak. The listing skips clone size in some rows; elsewhere it reads once, few, many or a size class.

v_gene: TRBV7-9
d_gene: -
j_gene: TRBJ2-3
abundance: -
CDR3nt: TGTGCCAGCAGCTTCCCAAGCACAGATACGCAGTATTTT
CDR3aa: CASSFPSTDTQYF

v_gene: TRBV24-1
d_gene: -
j_gene: TRBJ2-3
abundance: once
CDR3nt: TGTGCCACCAGTGACCCTGGACGGGGGAGAGATACGCAGTATTTT
CDR3aa: CATSDPGRGRDTQYF

v_gene: TRBV11-2
d_gene: TRBD1
j_gene: TRBJ1-1
abundance: -
CDR3nt: TGTGCCAGCAGCACGGCCTCCGGGACAGGGGTGGGAGCTTTCTTT
CDR3aa: CASSTASGTGVGAFF

v_gene: TRBV9
d_gene: -
j_gene: TRBJ2-2
abundance: once
CDR3nt: TGTGCCAGCAGCGCGGGGGGCCGATTTGGCGGGGAGCTGTTTTTT
CDR3aa: CASSAGGRFGGELFF

v_gene: TRBV3-1/TRBV3-2
d_gene: -
j_gene: TRBJ1-1
abundance: -
CDR3nt: TGTGCCAGCAGCGAGAGCACGACTGAAGCTTTCTTT
CDR3aa: CASSESTTEAFF

v_gene: TRBV4-3
d_gene: TRBD2
j_gene: TRBJ2-1
abundance: -
CDR3nt: TGCGCCAGCAGCCAAACCGGGACTAGCCACGATGAGCAGTTCTTC
CDR3aa: CASSQTGTSHDEQFF

v_gene: TRBV6-5
d_gene: -
j_gene: TRBJ1-5
abundance: -
CDR3nt: TGTGCCAGCAGCACAGGGAGATATAGCAATCAGCCCCAGCATTTT
CDR3aa: CASSTGRYSNQPQHF

v_gene: TRBV10-3
d_gene: -
j_gene: TRBJ1-2
abundance: -
CDR3nt: TGTGCCATCAGGAAAACAGTCCTCAACTATGGCTACACCTTC
CDR3aa: CAIRKTVLNYGYTF

v_gene: TRBV4-3
d_gene: -
j_gene: TRBJ1-2
abundance: -
CDR3nt: TGCGCCAGCAGCCAAGAAGAGGGTATTAGCAGAGGCTACACCTTC
CDR3aa: CASSQEEGISRGYTF

v_gene: TRBV12-3/TRBV12-4
d_gene: TRBD1
j_gene: TRBJ1-2
abundance: -
CDR3nt: TGTGCCAGCAGCCAGGGGGGCGGCTACACCTTC
CDR3aa: CASSQGGGYTF

v_gene: TRBV3-1/TRBV3-2
d_gene: TRBD1
j_gene: TRBJ1-5
abundance: -
CDR3nt: TGTGCCAGCAGCCAGACTGGGACAGGGGGTAATCAGCCCCAGCATTTT
CDR3aa: CASSQTGTGGNQPQHF

v_gene: TRBV6-4
d_gene: -
j_gene: TRBJ2-7
abundance: -
CDR3nt: TGTGCCAGCAGTGAAAAGTGGGGAGCCTACGAGCAGTACTTC
CDR3aa: CASSEKWGAYEQYF

v_gene: TRBV29-1
d_gene: TRBD1
j_gene: TRBJ1-2
abundance: -
CDR3nt: TGCAGCGTTGTTGTCGACAGGGGCGGGCGAGGCTACACCTTC
CDR3aa: CSVVVDRGGRGYTF

v_gene: TRBV7-9
d_gene: -
j_gene: TRBJ1-5
abundance: once
CDR3nt: TGTGCCAGCAGCTTGTCTGGGCAGGATCAGCCCCAGCATTTT
CDR3aa: CASSLSGQDQPQHF

v_gene: TRBV6-5
d_gene: TRBD1
j_gene: TRBJ1-3
abundance: -
CDR3nt: TGTGCCAGCAGACAGGGGGTTAGCAGGAACACCATATATTTT
CDR3aa: CASRQGVSRNTIYF

v_gene: TRBV6-2/TRBV6-3
d_gene: -
j_gene: TRBJ1-1
abundance: -
CDR3nt: TGTGCCAGCAGTTACTTTGCTGGCGGGGCTTTCTTT
CDR3aa: CASSYFAGGAFF

v_gene: TRBV7-7
d_gene: -
j_gene: TRBJ2-2
abundance: -
CDR3nt: TGTGCCAGCAGCTTACAACGGGCCGGGGAGCTGTTTTTT
CDR3aa: CASSLQRAGELFF

v_gene: TRBV4-3
d_gene: -
j_gene: TRBJ1-6
abundance: -
CDR3nt: TGCGCCAGCAGCCAAGACGGGGGGAGCTCCTATAATTCACCCCTCCACTTT
CDR3aa: CASSQDGGSSYNSPLHF

v_gene: TRBV7-8
d_gene: TRBD1
j_gene: TRBJ2-1
abundance: -
CDR3nt: TGTGCCAGCAGCTTACGACAGGGCTCCTACAATGAGCAGTTCTTC
CDR3aa: CASSLRQGSYNEQFF

v_gene: TRBV6-2/TRBV6-3
d_gene: -
j_gene: TRBJ2-1
abundance: -
CDR3nt: TGTGCCAGCAGCCCCCTAGGGGGGGCAACCTACAATGAGCAGTTCTTC
CDR3aa: CASSPLGGATYNEQFF

v_gene: TRBV3-1/TRBV3-2
d_gene: TRBD2
j_gene: TRBJ2-7
abundance: once
CDR3nt: TGTGCCAGCAGCCAAGATCTAGCGGGAGGCAGCTCCTACGAGCAGTACTTC
CDR3aa: CASSQDLAGGSSYEQYF

v_gene: TRBV7-8
d_gene: TRBD1
j_gene: TRBJ1-3
abundance: -
CDR3nt: TGTGCCAGCAGCGCTCAGGGGGCTGGAAACACCATATATTTT
CDR3aa: CASSAQGAGNTIYF

v_gene: TRBV20-1
d_gene: TRBD1
j_gene: TRBJ1-2
abundance: -
CDR3nt: TGCAGTGCTAGTGGGCAGGGGGCTAATGGCTACACCTTC
CDR3aa: CSASGQGANGYTF

v_gene: TRBV2
d_gene: -
j_gene: TRBJ2-2
abundance: -
CDR3nt: TGTGCCAGCAGTATACAGGTTGAGCTGTTTTTT
CDR3aa: CASSIQVELFF

v_gene: TRBV7-8
d_gene: -
j_gene: TRBJ2-5
abundance: -
CDR3nt: TGTGCCAGCAGCTTAGGCGGGTCCGGCCCAGAGACCCAGTACTTC
CDR3aa: CASSLGGSGPETQYF

v_gene: TRBV4-3
d_gene: TRBD2
j_gene: TRBJ2-2
abundance: -
CDR3nt: TGCGCCAGCAGCCAAGAAGGCGGGAGGAACACCGGGGAGCTGTTTTTT
CDR3aa: CASSQEGGRNTGELFF

v_gene: TRBV11-2
d_gene: TRBD2
j_gene: TRBJ2-1
abundance: -
CDR3nt: TGTGCCAGCAGCACAGGCCCTAGCGGGAGCAATGAGCAGTTCTTC
CDR3aa: CASSTGPSGSNEQFF

v_gene: TRBV5-8
d_gene: -
j_gene: TRBJ2-5
abundance: -
CDR3nt: TGTGCCAGCAGCCTATTCGGGCCGGGGAATCGAAAAGAGACCCAGTACTTC
CDR3aa: CASSLFGPGNRKETQYF

v_gene: TRBV4-1
d_gene: -
j_gene: TRBJ1-3
abundance: -
CDR3nt: TGCGCCAGCAGCCGGGTCACACAGGGATCTGGAAACACCATATATTTT
CDR3aa: CASSRVTQGSGNTIYF

v_gene: TRBV6-1
d_gene: TRBD1
j_gene: TRBJ1-2
abundance: -
CDR3nt: TGTGCCAGCAGTGAAATGGGGACAGTATATGGCTACACCTTC
CDR3aa: CASSEMGTVYGYTF

v_gene: TRBV28
d_gene: TRBD2
j_gene: TRBJ2-1
abundance: -
CDR3nt: TGTGCCAGCAGCCCATCCGCGGGAGGCTTCCTTGAGTACAATGAGCAGTTCTTC
CDR3aa: CASSPSAGGFLEYNEQFF

v_gene: TRBV9
d_gene: TRBD2
j_gene: TRBJ2-7
abundance: -
CDR3nt: TGTGCCAGCAGCGTTGGCGGGGGTACTGATTACGAGCAGTACTTC
CDR3aa: CASSVGGGTDYEQYF

v_gene: TRBV6-1
d_gene: -
j_gene: TRBJ1-3
abundance: -
CDR3nt: TGTGCCAGCAGGGAAGGCGTAAGGACTCCCGGAAACACCATATATTTT
CDR3aa: CASREGVRTPGNTIYF

v_gene: TRBV9
d_gene: TRBD2
j_gene: TRBJ2-1
abundance: -
CDR3nt: TGTGCCAGCAGCGGAGGGACTAGTAACTACAATGAGCAGTTCTTC
CDR3aa: CASSGGTSNYNEQFF

v_gene: TRBV11-2
d_gene: -
j_gene: TRBJ2-7
abundance: -
CDR3nt: TGTGCCAGCAGCTTACAACCGAGCTCCTACGAGCAGTACTTC
CDR3aa: CASSLQPSSYEQYF

v_gene: TRBV9
d_gene: -
j_gene: TRBJ1-1
abundance: -
CDR3nt: TGTGCCAGCAGCCCCCGTCTGAACACTGAAGCTTTCTTT
CDR3aa: CASSPRLNTEAFF

v_gene: TRBV4-2
d_gene: TRBD1
j_gene: TRBJ2-7
abundance: -
CDR3nt: TGTGCCAGCAGCCAAGCCCAAGGACAGGGCCACGAGCAGTACTTC
CDR3aa: CASSQAQGQGHEQYF

v_gene: TRBV7-2
d_gene: -
j_gene: TRBJ1-1
abundance: -
CDR3nt: TGTGCCAGCAGCTTAGGCCCGGGTAGAACTGAAGCTTTCTTT
CDR3aa: CASSLGPGRTEAFF

v_gene: TRBV21-1
d_gene: -
j_gene: TRBJ2-1
abundance: -
CDR3nt: TGTGCCAGCAGCAAAACAAAGGGACAGGGGACCCACAATGAGCAGTTCTTC
CDR3aa: CASSKTKGQGTHNEQFF

v_gene: TRBV9
d_gene: -
j_gene: TRBJ1-2
abundance: -
CDR3nt: TGTGCCAGCAGCCCGATGTTTGGGGGCGCAGACGGCTACACCTTC
CDR3aa: CASSPMFGGADGYTF

v_gene: TRBV7-8
d_gene: TRBD2
j_gene: TRBJ2-3
abundance: -
CDR3nt: TGTGCCAGCAGCTTAGATAGCGGGATTTGGATAGATACGCAGTATTTT
CDR3aa: CASSLDSGIWIDTQYF

v_gene: TRBV7-6
d_gene: TRBD2
j_gene: TRBJ2-1
abundance: -
CDR3nt: TGTGCCAGCAGCTTAAACCCGGGACTAGCGGACAATGAGCAGTTCTTC
CDR3aa: CASSLNPGLADNEQFF

v_gene: TRBV6-1
d_gene: TRBD2
j_gene: TRBJ2-7
abundance: -
CDR3nt: TGTGCCAGCAGTGACAGGGCTAGCGGGGGCTACGAGCAGTACTTC
CDR3aa: CASSDRASGGYEQYF

v_gene: TRBV18
d_gene: TRBD2
j_gene: TRBJ2-2
abundance: -
CDR3nt: TGTGCCAGCTCACCGGGACTAGGAACCGGGGAGCTGTTTTTT
CDR3aa: CASSPGLGTGELFF